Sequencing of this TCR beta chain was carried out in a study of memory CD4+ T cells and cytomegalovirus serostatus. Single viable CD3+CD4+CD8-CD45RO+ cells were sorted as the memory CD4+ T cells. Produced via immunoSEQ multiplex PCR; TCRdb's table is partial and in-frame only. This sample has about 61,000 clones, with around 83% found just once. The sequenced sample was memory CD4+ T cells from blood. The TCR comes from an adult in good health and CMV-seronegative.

The CDR3 DNA follows: TGTGCCAGCAGCTTACCAGGGATTGCCTACGAGCAGTACTTC. It codes for CASSLPGIAYEQYF. The chain employs TRBV13 and TRBJ2-7, with D possibly TRBD1 on 5 matching bases. The CDR3 contains 14 residues. The germline gives CDR1 PRHDT, CDR2 FYEKMQ (reference sequence). Trimming cost V 2 bases and J 2 bases, with 10 bases left between them.